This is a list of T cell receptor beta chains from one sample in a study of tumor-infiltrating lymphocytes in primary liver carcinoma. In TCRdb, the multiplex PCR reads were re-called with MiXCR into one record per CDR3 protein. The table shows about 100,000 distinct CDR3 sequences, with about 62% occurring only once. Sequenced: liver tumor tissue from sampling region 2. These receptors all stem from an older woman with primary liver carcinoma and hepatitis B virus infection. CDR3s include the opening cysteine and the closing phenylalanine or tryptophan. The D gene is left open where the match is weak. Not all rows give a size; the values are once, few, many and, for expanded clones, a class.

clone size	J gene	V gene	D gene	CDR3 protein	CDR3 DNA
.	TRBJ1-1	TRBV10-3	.	CAISESTGVETEAFF	TGTGCCATCAGTGAGTCGACGGGGGTGGAAACTGAAGCTTTCTTT
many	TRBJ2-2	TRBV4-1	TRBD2	CASSQLAGVGTGELFF	TGCGCCAGCAGCCAACTAGCGGGAGTTGGCACCGGGGAGCTGTTTTTT
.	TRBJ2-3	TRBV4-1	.	CDSSQDLDTQCF	TGCGACAGCAGCCAAGATCTAGATACGCAGTGTTTT
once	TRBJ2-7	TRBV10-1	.	CVNSEYRSYEQYF	TGCGTCAACAGTGAGTACAGATCCTACGAGCAGTACTTC
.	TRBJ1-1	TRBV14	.	CASNPRVKTEAFF	TGTGCCAGCAACCCTAGGGTGAAAACTGAAGCTTTCTTT
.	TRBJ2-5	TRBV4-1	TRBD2	CANSQEIGRDGFETQYF	TGCGCCAACAGCCAAGAAATCGGGAGGGATGGTTTTGAGACCCAGTACTTC
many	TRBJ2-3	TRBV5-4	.	CASSRIQGSDTQYF	TGTGCCAGCAGCCGAATCCAAGGGTCAGATACGCAGTATTTT
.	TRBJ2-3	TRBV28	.	CASSLEDTSTDTQYF	TGTGCCAGCAGTTTAGAGGACACTAGCACAGATACGCAGTATTTT
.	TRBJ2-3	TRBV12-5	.	CAIGLLEAGGSWYF	TGTGCTATTGGTTTGTTAGAAGCTGGAGGCTCCTGGTATTTT
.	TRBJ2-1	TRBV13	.	CVSSVQPDSYEQFF	TGTGTCAGCAGCGTTCAACCGGACAGCTATGAGCAGTTCTTC
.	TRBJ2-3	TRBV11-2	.	CASNSGLANTQYF	TGCGCCAGCAACTCCGGATTGGCAAATACGCAGTATTTT
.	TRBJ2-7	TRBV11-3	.	CASSPVTGGNYEQYF	TGTGCCAGCAGCCCCGTAACAGGAGGCAACTACGAGCAGTACTTC
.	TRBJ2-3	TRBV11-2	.	CVSSLTLLDTDTQYF	TGTGTCAGCAGCTTAACGCTCCTGGACACAGATACGCAGTATTTT
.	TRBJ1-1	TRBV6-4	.	CVSSWQGGAEAFF	TGTGTCAGCAGTTGGCAGGGTGGGGCTGAAGCTTTCTTT
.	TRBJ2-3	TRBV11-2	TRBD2	CASSMTSVTDTQYF	TGTGCCAGCAGCATGACTAGCGTCACAGATACGCAGTATTTT
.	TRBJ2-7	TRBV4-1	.	CASSQDTSPVYEQYF	TGCGCCAGCAGCCAAGATACGTCCCCCGTTTACGAGCAGTACTTC
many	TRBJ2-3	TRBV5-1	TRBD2	CASSTGTSGSTDTQYF	TGCGCCAGCAGCACCGGGACTAGCGGGAGCACAGATACGCAGTATTTT
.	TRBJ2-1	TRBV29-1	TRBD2	CRVEQASGSSYHEQFF	TGCAGGGTTGAACAGGCTAGCGGGAGCTCCTACCATGAGCAGTTCTTC
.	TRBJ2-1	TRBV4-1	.	CASNQDLALEGRNQFF	TGCGCCAGCAACCAAGATCTCGCACTGGAGGGCCGGAACCAGTTCTTC
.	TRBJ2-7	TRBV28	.	CVSSLTGVGEQYF	TGTGTCAGCAGCTTGACAGGCGTCGGTGAGCAGTACTTC
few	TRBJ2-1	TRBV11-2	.	CTGSLAHQPGNEQFF	TGTACCGGCAGCTTAGCTCACCAGCCCGGCAATGAGCAGTTCTTC
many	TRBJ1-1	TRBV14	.	CASSLGMGTEAFF	TGTGCCAGCAGCCTAGGCATGGGCACTGAAGCTTTCTTT
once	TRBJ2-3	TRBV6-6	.	CASSYRGSTYTQYF	TGTGCCAGCAGTTACCGCGGTAGCACGTATACGCAGTATTTT
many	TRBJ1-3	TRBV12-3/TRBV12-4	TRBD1	CASSWMGQGDGNTIYF	TGTGCCAGCAGTTGGATGGGACAGGGGGATGGAAACACCATATATTTT
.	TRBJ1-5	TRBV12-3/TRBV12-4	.	CASSPTGNSNESQHF	TGTGCCAGCAGTCCGACAGGCAATAGCAATGAGTCCCAGCATTTT
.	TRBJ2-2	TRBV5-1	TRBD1	CASSLRTGGADRELFF	TGCGCCAGCAGCCTCCGGACAGGGGGCGCAGACAGGGAGCTGTTTTTT
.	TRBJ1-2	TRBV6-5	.	CVSSKQGPQYGYTF	TGTGTCAGCAGTAAGCAGGGACCTCAATATGGTTACACCTTC
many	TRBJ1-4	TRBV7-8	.	CASSLGAGPRNEKLFF	TGTGCCAGCAGCTTAGGGGCCGGGCCGCGTAATGAAAAACTGTTTTTT
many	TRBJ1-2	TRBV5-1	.	CASSEVNSGFYGYTF	TGCGCCAGCAGCGAAGTTAACAGCGGTTTCTATGGCTACACCTTC
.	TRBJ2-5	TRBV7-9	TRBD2	CASSSLAERDQGTQYF	TGTGCCAGCAGCTCTCTAGCGGAAAGGGACCAAGGGACCCAGTACTTC
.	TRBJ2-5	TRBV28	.	CASSLCGGPSSGAQYF	TGTGCCAGCAGTTTATGTGGCGGACCGTCATCCGGGGCCCAGTACTTC
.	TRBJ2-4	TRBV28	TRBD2	CVSIGGLAKNFQYF	TGTGTCAGCATCGGGGGACTAGCCAAAAACTTTCAGTACTTC
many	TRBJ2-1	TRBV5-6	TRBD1	CASSPFWDRDNEQFF	TGTGCCAGCAGCCCCTTCTGGGACAGAGACAATGAGCAGTTCTTC
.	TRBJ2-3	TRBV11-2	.	CACSLAVGRRSTDMQYF	TGTGCCTGCAGCTTAGCAGTGGGGAGAAGGAGCACAGATATGCAGTATTTT
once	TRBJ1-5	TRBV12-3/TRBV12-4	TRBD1	CASRSDRENQPQHF	TGTGCCAGCAGGTCTGACAGGGAGAATCAGCCCCAGCACTTT
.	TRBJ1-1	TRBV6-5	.	CASSYFGGGTEVFF	.
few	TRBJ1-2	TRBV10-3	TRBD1	CAISVLQGEDYGYTF	TGTGCCATCAGTGTTCTGCAGGGGGAGGACTATGGCTACACCTTC
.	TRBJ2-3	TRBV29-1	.	CSVELAESSTDTQYF	TGCAGCGTGGAACTTGCAGAGTCTAGCACAGATACGCAGTATTTT
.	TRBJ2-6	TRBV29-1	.	CSAAKEGGADVPTF	TGCAGCGCTGCAAAGGAGGGTGGGGCCGACGTCCCGACTTTC
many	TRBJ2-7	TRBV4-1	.	CASSQPRTPYEQYF	TGCGCCAGCAGCCAACCCAGGACCCCCTACGAGCAGTACTTC
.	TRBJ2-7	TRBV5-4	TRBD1	CASSPADRDEQCF	TGTGCCAGCAGCCCAGCCGACAGGGACGAGCAGTGCTTC
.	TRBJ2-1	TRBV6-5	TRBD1	CASSYGGTGLGGRFF	TGTGCCAGCAGTTACGGGGGGACAGGGCTGGGAGGGCGGTTCTTC
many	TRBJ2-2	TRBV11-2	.	CASSFYGAGGGRNTGELFF	TGTGCCAGCAGCTTTTATGGGGCGGGTGGGGGGCGCAACACCGGGGAGCTGTTTTTT
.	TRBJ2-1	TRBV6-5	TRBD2	CASETSGSRGNEQFF	TGTGCCAGCGAGACTAGCGGGAGCCGTGGGAATGAGCAGTTCTTC
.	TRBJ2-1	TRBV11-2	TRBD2	CASSLGTSGYNEQSF	TGTGCCAGCAGCTTGGGAACTAGCGGTTACAATGAGCAGTCCTTC
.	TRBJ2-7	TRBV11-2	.	CASSPTGVGTQGYEQYF	TGTGCCAGCAGCCCCACAGGCGTGGGGACACAAGGATACGAGCAGTACTTC
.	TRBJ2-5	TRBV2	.	CASSGGQGRQETQYF	TGTGCCAGCAGTGGGGGGCAGGGTCGTCAAGAGACCCAGTACTTC
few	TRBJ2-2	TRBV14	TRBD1	CASSLRTGLAGELFF	TGTGCCAGCAGCCTTAGGACAGGGCTGGCCGGGGAGCTGTTTTTT